This T cell receptor (beta chain) was captured in a study of cytomegalovirus exposure and HLA in healthy donors. Study conclusions and caveats: The authors considered a cluster of highly shared sequence variants likely to be a sequencing artifact. It was reported that TCR beta sequences correctly inferred the HLA-A and HLA-B alleles for most subjects. Researchers reported from a later analysis that most CMV-associated TCR beta chains appeared HLA-restricted. Some public TCRs appeared in many individuals, while most sequences were rare.

PCR amplification relied on 60 Vbeta primers (plus 13 Jbeta primers). The table came from immunoSEQ multiplex PCR; TCRdb's copy has only in-frame clones and leaves some out. The sample has 130,000 or so clones, approximately 80% seen once. CDR1 is SNHLY, CDR2 FYNNEI, per germline. The CDR3 is 17 residues long. Trimming removed 4 bases from V and 0 bases from J; junction bases left unmatched: 6. Remarks on this clone: Its antigen is currently unknown.

Sequencing was carried out using PBMCs. The chain joins TRBV2 to TRBJ2-6, with TRBD1 identical over 7 bases. This sequence originates from a man in his late teens or twenties in good health and CMV-seronegative. The CDR3 DNA reads as TGTGCCAGCAGTGTTGGACAGGCCCGCTCTGGGGCCAACGTCCTGACTTTC. This translates into CASSVGQARSGANVLTF.